These T cell receptor beta chains were read from a single sample in a study of PD-L1 blockade in urothelial cancer. TCRdb's copy holds only in-frame clones and misses some; the assay was immunoSEQ multiplex PCR. The table lists over 20,000 clones, 90% to 95% of them singletons. The specimen was PBMCs, collected around atezolizumab (anti-PD-L1) treatment. The receptor source for this set is a woman aged 55-75 years with urothelial cancer. Each CDR3 is given with its conserved first and last residue. The D gene is left open where the match is weak. Clone size appears in some rows only: once, few, many, or a class for an expanded clone.

d_gene	abundance	v_gene	j_gene	CDR3nt	CDR3aa
TRBD2	.	TRBV7-2	TRBJ2-4	TGTGCCAGCAGCCTCCTAGCGGGGGGCGGAGCGAGTCGAGTTCAGTACTTC	CASSLLAGGGASRVQYF
TRBD1	.	TRBV28	TRBJ2-7	TGTGCCAGCAGTCTCGACAGGGCAGGGTCGTCCTACGAGCAGTACTTC	CASSLDRAGSSYEQYF
TRBD2	.	TRBV12-5	TRBJ2-3	TGTGCTAGTGCCACTTCTCTAGCGGGTGGAACAGATACGCAGTATTTT	CASATSLAGGTDTQYF
.	once	TRBV7-2	TRBJ1-2	TGTGCCAGCAGTCGGACATCGGACTATGGCTACACCTTC	CASSRTSDYGYTF
.	.	TRBV1	TRBJ1-1	TGCACCAGCAGCCAAGATACGATGGGACAGATGAACACTGAAGCTTTCTTT	CTSSQDTMGQMNTEAFF
.	.	TRBV7-9	TRBJ1-4	TGTGCCAGCAGCTTGACGGGCGGGAATGAAAAACTGTTTTTT	CASSLTGGNEKLFF
TRBD1	.	TRBV29-1	TRBJ2-2	TGCAGCTTCCGGGACAGGGTCACCACCGGGGAGCTGTTTTTT	CSFRDRVTTGELFF
.	once	TRBV9	TRBJ1-5	TGTGCCAGCGGAAAGGAGAATCAGCCCCAGCATTTT	CASGKENQPQHF
.	.	TRBV7-9	TRBJ1-5	TGTGCCAGCAGCTCGGAGAGTAGCAATCAGCCCCAGCATTTT	CASSSESSNQPQHF
.	.	TRBV27	TRBJ2-5	TGTGCCAGCAGTTTGGACCGATGGGGGGAGGCGACCCAGTACTTC	CASSLDRWGEATQYF
TRBD1	.	TRBV7-9	TRBJ2-5	TGTGCCAGCAGTCTGAACCGGGACAGCCAAGAGACCCAGTACTTC	CASSLNRDSQETQYF
.	.	TRBV19	TRBJ1-2	TGTGCCAGTAGTTACAGGGATTTTAACTATGGCTACACCTTC	CASSYRDFNYGYTF
TRBD2	.	TRBV19	TRBJ2-1	TGTGCCAGTAGTAGGCGGGAGTTCATCGGGAGGGTGGAGCAGTTCTTC	CASSRREFIGRVEQFF
.	.	TRBV5-6	TRBJ2-1	TGTGCCAGCCAAGGGGCTGGCGAGCAGTTCTTC	CASQGAGEQFF
.	few	TRBV29-1	TRBJ1-1	TGCAGCCCTCGGAACACTGAAGCTTTCTTT	CSPRNTEAFF
TRBD2	few	TRBV16	TRBJ2-7	TGTGCCAGCGGGAGGGCTAGCAGCTACTACGAGCAGTACTTC	CASGRASSYYEQYF
.	.	TRBV6-1	TRBJ1-5	TGTGCCAGCAGACTACCGGGTCCCAATCAGCCCCAGCATTTT	CASRLPGPNQPQHF
.	.	TRBV20-1	TRBJ2-1	TGCAGTGCGCGTAGTCTCAATGAGCAGTTCTTC	CSARSLNEQFF
TRBD1	.	TRBV5-1	TRBJ1-1	TGCGCCAGCAGCTGGGGACAGGGCGCTGGAGCTTTCTTT	CASSWGQGAGAFF
TRBD2	once	TRBV4-3	TRBJ2-1	TGCGCCAGCAGCCAAGAAGGCGGGAGGGCCCACAATGAGCAGTTCTTC	CASSQEGGRAHNEQFF
.	.	TRBV19	TRBJ2-1	TGTGCCAGTAGTATACAGGGATCTCCCTACAATGAGCAGTTCTTC	CASSIQGSPYNEQFF
.	once	TRBV19	TRBJ2-6	TGTGCCAGTAGTATAGGAGGGTTGGAATCTGGGGCCAACGTCCTGACTTTC	CASSIGGLESGANVLTF
TRBD1	.	TRBV7-9	TRBJ2-4	TGTGCCAGCAGCGACCTGGGGGGGACAGGGGGTATTCTAAACATTCAGTACTTC	CASSDLGGTGGILNIQYF
.	.	TRBV5-5	TRBJ2-7	TGTGCCAGCAGCTTGGGCGTCCCCTACGAGCAGTACTTC	CASSLGVPYEQYF
TRBD1	.	TRBV5-5	TRBJ1-5	TGTGCCAGCAGCTGGGACAGCGACCAGCCCCAGCATTTT	CASSWDSDQPQHF
.	few	TRBV5-1	TRBJ1-1	TGCGCCAGCAGTCAGCCCGGGGCTGAAGCTTTCTTT	CASSQPGAEAFF
.	.	TRBV2	TRBJ2-1	TGTGCCAGCAGGGCCGACAGGGGAGGGTACAATGAGCAGTTCTTC	CASRADRGGYNEQFF
TRBD1	.	TRBV5-1	TRBJ2-1	TGCGCCAGCAGCTTGGGGACAGGACATTCCTACAATGAGCAGTTCTTC	CASSLGTGHSYNEQFF
TRBD1	.	TRBV29-1	TRBJ2-1	TGCAGCGGGGGGGACAGGGGGTTTTACAATGAGCAGTTCTTC	CSGGDRGFYNEQFF
TRBD1	.	TRBV6-4	TRBJ2-1	TGTGCCAGCAGTCCTCGGGCAGGGGGATCGAATGAGCAGTTCTTC	CASSPRAGGSNEQFF
.	.	TRBV28	TRBJ1-2	TGTGCCAGCAGTTTCCAGATGAACTATGGCTACACCTTC	CASSFQMNYGYTF
TRBD2	.	TRBV10-1	TRBJ2-7	TGCGCCAGCAGTGAGGCGGGAGGGTCCTACGAGCAGTACTTC	CASSEAGGSYEQYF
.	.	TRBV6-5	TRBJ1-3	TGTGCCAGCAGTTACTCTCCTTCTGGAAACACCATATATTTT	CASSYSPSGNTIYF
TRBD2	.	TRBV10-3	TRBJ2-3	TGTGCCACCGCGGGGGGGCGGACAGATACGCAGTATTTT	CATAGGRTDTQYF
.	.	TRBV29-1	TRBJ2-3	TGCAGCGTTGTATCTAGCGAGCAAGCTAGCACAGATACGCAGTATTTT	CSVVSSEQASTDTQYF
TRBD1	few	TRBV19	TRBJ1-2	TGTGCCAGTAGTGTGGACAGGGGGCATTACTATGGCTACACCTTC	CASSVDRGHYYGYTF
.	.	TRBV6-5	TRBJ2-1	TGTGCCAGCAGTTACACGACAGTAAATGAGCAGTTCTTC	CASSYTTVNEQFF
TRBD1	few	TRBV28	TRBJ2-7	TGTGCCAGCACCTACATTCGGGACAGGGGTCACGAGCAGTACTTC	CASTYIRDRGHEQYF
.	.	TRBV5-6	TRBJ1-3	TGTGCCAGCAGCTTTCTTAAGGCGGGAGGAAACACCATATATTTT	CASSFLKAGGNTIYF
TRBD1	.	TRBV10-3	TRBJ1-2	TGTGCCATCAGGGGGGACAGGGGAAATGGCTACACCTTC	CAIRGDRGNGYTF
.	few	TRBV27	TRBJ2-1	TGTGCCAGCAGTTCCCCAGGGGAAGGTTACAATGAGCAGTTCTTC	CASSSPGEGYNEQFF
.	.	TRBV19	TRBJ1-1	TGTGCCAGTAGTACCAATTTGGGGCTGGAGGGTACGAACACTGAAGCTTTCTTT	CASSTNLGLEGTNTEAFF
TRBD1	.	TRBV5-1	TRBJ2-7	TGCGCCAGCAGCTTGGGACAGGGGCTGTACGAGCAGTACTTC	CASSLGQGLYEQYF
TRBD2	.	TRBV5-4	TRBJ2-7	TGTGCCAGCAGCCAGGGTACTAGCGGAACCTACGAGCAGTACTTC	CASSQGTSGTYEQYF
.	once	TRBV7-2	TRBJ2-7	TGTGCCAGCAGCTTAACCTCCCGGAGCTCCTACGAGCAGTACTTC	CASSLTSRSSYEQYF
TRBD1	.	TRBV5-4	TRBJ1-6	TGTGCCAGCAGCGGGGGACAGGGGGCGACCTATAATTCACCCCTCCACTTT	CASSGGQGATYNSPLHF
.	.	TRBV6-5	TRBJ1-3	TGTGCCAGCAGTTTCGGGAATGCTGGAAACACCATATATTTT	CASSFGNAGNTIYF